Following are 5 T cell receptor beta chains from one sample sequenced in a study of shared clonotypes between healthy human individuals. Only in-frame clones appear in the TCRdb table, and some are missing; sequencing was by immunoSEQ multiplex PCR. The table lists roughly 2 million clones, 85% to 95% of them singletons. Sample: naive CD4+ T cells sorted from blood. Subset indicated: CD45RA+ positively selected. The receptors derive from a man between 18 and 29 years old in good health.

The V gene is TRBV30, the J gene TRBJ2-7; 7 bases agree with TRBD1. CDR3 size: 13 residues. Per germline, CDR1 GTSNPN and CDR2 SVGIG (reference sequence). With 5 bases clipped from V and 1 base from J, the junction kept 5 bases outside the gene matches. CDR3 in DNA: TGTGCCTGGGCAAAGGACAGGTCCTACGAGCAGTACTTC. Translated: CAWAKDRSYEQYF.

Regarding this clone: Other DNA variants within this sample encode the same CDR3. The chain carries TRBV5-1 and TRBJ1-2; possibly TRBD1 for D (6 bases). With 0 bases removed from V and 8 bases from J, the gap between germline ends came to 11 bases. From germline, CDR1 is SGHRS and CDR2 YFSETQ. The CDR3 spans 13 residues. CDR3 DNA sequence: TGCGCCAGCAGCTTGGGGCAGGGGCCGGGCTACACCTTC. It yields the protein CASSLGQGPGYTF.

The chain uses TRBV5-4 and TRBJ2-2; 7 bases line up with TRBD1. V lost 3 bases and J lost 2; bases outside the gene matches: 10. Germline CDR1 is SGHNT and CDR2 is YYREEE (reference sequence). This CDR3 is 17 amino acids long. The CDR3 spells CASSSYGTAINTGELFF. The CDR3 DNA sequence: TGTGCCAGCAGCTCATACGGGACAGCCATAAACACCGGGGAGCTGTTTTTT. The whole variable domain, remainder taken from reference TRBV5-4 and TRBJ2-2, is ETGVTQSPTHLIKTRGQQVTLRCSSQSGHNTVSWYQQALGQGPQFIFQYYREEENGRGNFPPRFSGLQFPNYSSELNVNALELDDSALYLCASSSYGTAINTGELFFGEGSRLTVL.

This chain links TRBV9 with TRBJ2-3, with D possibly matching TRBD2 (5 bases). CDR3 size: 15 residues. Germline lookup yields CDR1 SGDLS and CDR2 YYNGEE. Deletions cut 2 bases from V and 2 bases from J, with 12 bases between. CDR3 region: CASSVASLNTDTQYF. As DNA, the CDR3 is TGTGCCAGCAGCGTTGCTAGCCTTAACACAGATACGCAGTATTTT.

CDR3 region: CASSQDVPRGSGQQYF. CDR3 sequence (DNA): TGCGCCAGCAGCCAAGATGTTCCCCGGGGAAGCGGGCAGCAGTACTTC. The chain uses TRBV4-3 and TRBJ2-7; perhaps TRBD2 as D (6 bases). The V end was cut by 0 bases, the J end by 8 bases, with 20 bases between. The CDR3 is made up of 16 amino acids. Germline V lookup: CDR1 LGHNA, CDR2 YSLEER.